The source of this TCR beta chain is a study of blood T cells in healthy people across ages. A J-beta primer mix and a sample-barcoded 5' primer were used in a second PCR of about 7 to 12 cycles. From the 5' RACE reads, TCRdb called clonotypes with MiXCR, one entry per CDR3 protein. Found here are about 1,400,000 distinct CDR3 sequences, approximately 59% of them singletons; the top ten hold over 5.5%. The sample taken for sequencing was blood. The TCR comes from a man between 18 and 29 years old in good health.

DNA for the CDR3: TGTGCCAGCGGGGACCACATATATGAGCAGTTCTTC. Its protein is CASGDHIYEQFF. This rearrangement joins TRBV7-2 to TRBJ2-1; D may correspond to TRBD1 or TRBD2 (5 bases each). CDR3 length equals 12 residues. CDR1 SGHTA and CDR2 FQGNSA come from the germline V gene. Trimming stripped 8 bases from V and 8 bases from J, with 13 bases between.